Presented here are 21 T cell receptor beta chains from one specimen sequenced in a study of blood T cell repertoires in COVID-19 (dated by TCRdb to about 2020). Preparation of the library involved the immunoSEQ multiplex PCR assay. Entries here come from immuneACCESS through TCRdb and include only in-frame sequences with V and J called. Some clones fail to appear in such tables; in the studies checked, an unresolved V gene covers under half of the shortfall, and the cause of the remainder is unknown. This sample is represented by hundreds of thousands of clones; almost 85% of them were singletons. The ten largest clones represent 7.2% of the sample. Sequenced material: peripheral blood. All receptors come from a human donor in a cohort sampled during active COVID-19.

The rearrangement uses TRBV5-5 and TRBJ1-1; possible D gene TRBD1, 6 bases. CDR1 and CDR2 from the germline V gene are SGHKS and YYEKEE (reference sequence). V shed 3 bases and J shed 3 bases, with 9 bases lying between them. This CDR3 has 13 residues. The CDR3: CASSSQGYTEAFF. CDR3 sequence (DNA): TGTGCCAGCAGCTCGCAGGGGTACACTGAAGCTTTCTTT.

This chain connects TRBV3-1 (or the pseudogene TRBV3-2) to TRBJ2-1; no firm D call. Germline assignment: CDR1 LGHDT and CDR2 YNNKEL (reference sequence). V was pared by 2 bases and J by 1 base, with 3 bases between. CDR3 length equals 13 residues. Here the CDR3 reads CASSQRSYNEQFF. The DNA of the CDR3 is TGTGCCAGCAGCCAACGTTCCTACAATGAGCAGTTCTTC.

The rearrangement links TRBV6-5 to TRBJ2-2; 7 bases agree with TRBD1. The CDR3 sequence is 14 residues long. V was clipped by 6 bases and J by 2 bases; unmatched bases: 3. CDR1 MNHEY and CDR2 SVGAGI come from the germline V gene. CDR3 protein: CASSRQGNTGELFF. The CDR3 DNA is TGTGCCAGCAGCCGACAGGGAAACACCGGGGAGCTGTTTTTT.

J is TRBJ2-2 and V is TRBV7-9; 9 bases align to TRBD1. Germline CDR1 reads SEHNR; CDR2 reads FQNEAQ (reference sequence). CDR3 length: 14 residues. The ends lost 5 bases at V and 6 bases at J; junction bases unmatched: 4. The CDR3 reads CASSPGQGAGELFF. CDR3 in DNA: TGTGCCAGCAGCCCGGGACAGGGCGCCGGGGAGCTGTTTTTT.

The chain recombines TRBV7-9 with TRBJ1-6; possibly TRBD1 for D (5 bases). The CDR3 totals 14 residues. V lost 3 bases and J lost 6, with 9 bases in between. Germline CDR1 and CDR2: SEHNR and FQNEAQ (reference sequence). This CDR3 reads CASSFSQGNSPLHF. CDR3 bases: TGTGCCAGCAGCTTTTCTCAGGGTAATTCACCCCTCCACTTT.

The J gene is TRBJ2-3, the V gene TRBV10-3; 7 bases line up with TRBD1. The V gene end was trimmed by 4 bases and the J gene end by 4 bases; junction bases not matched to a gene: 11. Germline V gene sequence: CDR1 ENHRY, CDR2 SYGVKD. The CDR3 contains 16 residues. CDR3 sequence: CAISGGGQIISDTQYF. For the CDR3, the DNA is TGTGCCATCAGTGGAGGGGGACAGATAATTTCAGATACGCAGTATTTT.

V and J are TRBV7-6 and TRBJ2-7; no firm D call. V lost 4 bases, J lost 0 bases, and 10 bases lay in between. This CDR3 spans 14 amino acids. Germline V gives CDR1 SGHVS, CDR2 FNYEAQ. Here the CDR3 DNA reads TGTGCCAGCAGCTATGCTACGAGCTCCTACGAGCAGTACTTC. Its protein is CASSYATSSYEQYF.

The chain is built from TRBV11-3 and TRBJ2-7, with TRBD2 matching 12 bases. The CDR3 runs 14 residues. V dropped 5 bases and J dropped 2; count of bases not matched to a gene: 1. Germline lookup yields CDR1 SGHNT and CDR2 YENEEA. CDR3: CASSASGGAYEQYF. CDR3 in DNA: TGTGCCAGCAGCGCTAGCGGGGGGGCCTACGAGCAGTACTTC.

The chain combines TRBV24-1 with TRBJ2-2, with D possibly matching TRBD1 (6 bases). Trimming stripped 4 bases from V and 1 base from J, with 12 bases between. The CDR3 is made up of 16 amino acids. From germline, CDR1 is KGHDR and CDR2 SFDVKD. The CDR3 is CATSDPGQWNTGELFF. For the CDR3, the DNA is TGTGCCACCAGTGACCCGGGACAATGGAACACCGGGGAGCTGTTTTTT.

This chain connects TRBV3-1 (or the pseudogene TRBV3-2) to TRBJ1-6; 9 bases match TRBD1. Germline-derived CDR1 and CDR2 are LGHDT and YNNKEL (reference sequence). The V segment lost 4 bases and the J segment 10 bases; nucleotides outside the gene matches: 8. The CDR3 runs 15 residues. CDR3 amino acids: CASSRKGQGESPLHF. The CDR3, as DNA: TGTGCCAGCAGCCGGAAGGGACAGGGTGAATCACCCCTCCACTTT.

The chain has TRBV5-1 and TRBJ2-1, with TRBD2 identical over 10 bases. The V gene's germline CDR1 is SGHRS and CDR2 YFSETQ. V trimming: 4 bases; J trimming: 0 bases; junction bases outside the gene matches: 16. This CDR3 comprises 20 residues. CDR3 nucleotide sequence: TGCGCCAGCAGCCCGCTAGCGGGGGCCACCGCTTTTAGCTCCTACAATGAGCAGTTCTTC. Encoded protein: CASSPLAGATAFSSYNEQFF.

A few counts support this clone. V usage is TRBV11-2 and J usage is TRBJ1-1; no firm D call. This CDR3 has 16 residues. The ends were cut back, 1 base at V and 7 bases at J, with 19 bases in the middle. The germline gives CDR1 SGHAT, CDR2 FQNNGV. Here the CDR3 DNA reads TGTGCCAGCAGCTTAGGCTATGGGTTAGTTAGGAGTGAAGCTTTCTTT. Its protein is CASSLGYGLVRSEAFF.

The rearrangement uses TRBV22-1 and TRBJ1-3; the table gives TRBD1 as D, unverified against the DNA. TRBV22-1 is classified as a pseudogene. The CDR3 spans 14 residues. DNA for the CDR3: TGTCCTGGGAGCGCACTGGACAGTGGAAACACCATATATTTT. Its protein product is CPGSALDSGNTIYF.

This chain connects TRBV30 to TRBJ2-5; possible D gene TRBD2, 5 bases. V lost 2 bases and J lost 7, with 14 bases in between. CDR1 is GTSNPN, CDR2 SVGIG, per germline (reference sequence). The CDR3 is 13 amino acids. In nucleotides, the CDR3 is TGTGCCTGGAGTCCGGACTCTTTGGGGACCCAGTACTTC. Protein product: CAWSPDSLGTQYF.

The V call is TRBV11-2, the J call TRBJ1-1; unclear D gene. V lost 0 bases, J lost 4 bases, and 6 bases lay in between. The CDR3 has 13 residues. CDR1 and CDR2 from the germline V gene are SGHAT and FQNNGV. CDR3 bases: TGTGCCAGCAGCTTAGACCGCGGCACTGAAGCTTTCTTT. As protein: CASSLDRGTEAFF.

J is TRBJ1-1 and V is TRBV6-1; D is uncertain. V lost 1 base to trimming and J lost 11 bases, with 11 bases between them. From germline, CDR1 is MNHNS and CDR2 SASEGT. CDR3 length equals 12 residues. CDR3 sequence (DNA): TGTGCCAGCAGTGAAGAGGCGGTCATCGCTTTCTTT. It yields the protein CASSEEAVIAFF.

A word on this clone: In the same sample, other DNA sequences code for this CDR3. The chain employs TRBV3-1 (or the pseudogene TRBV3-2) and TRBJ2-7, with 10 bases fitting TRBD2. Germline V gene sequence: CDR1 LGHDT, CDR2 YNNKEL (reference sequence). The CDR3 is 15 amino acids. Trimming cost V 1 base and J 4 bases; bases outside gene matches: 4. The CDR3 sequence: CASSQVPSGGYEQYF. The CDR3, as DNA: TGTGCCAGCAGCCAAGTTCCTAGCGGGGGTTACGAGCAGTACTTC.

The V call is TRBV30, the J call TRBJ1-5; maybe TRBD1 (5 bases). The germline CDR1 and CDR2 sequences are GTSNPN and SVGIG (reference sequence). The V end was cut by 2 bases, the J end by 2 bases, with 10 bases between. The CDR3 covers 14 residues. The CDR3 region is CAWSSGVGNQPQHF. The CDR3 DNA reads as TGTGCCTGGAGTTCGGGGGTAGGCAATCAGCCCCAGCATTTT.

The chain carries TRBV7-2 and TRBJ1-6; tentative D call: TRBD1 (5 bases). This CDR3 is built from 15 residues. Trimming removed 8 bases at V and 10 bases at J, with 21 bases between. Germline assignment: CDR1 SGHTA and CDR2 FQGNSA. In DNA form, the CDR3 reads TGTGCCAGCCGACTCGCGCGGGGGAGTCGCTCACCCCTCCACTTT. Translation gives CASRLARGSRSPLHF.

The rearrangement links TRBV5-1 to TRBJ2-5; D is uncertain. The CDR3 length is 14 residues. CDR1 and CDR2 (germline): SGHRS, YFSETQ. V was shortened by 0 bases and J by 1 base, with 7 bases between the two germline ends. The CDR3 DNA reads as TGCGCCAGCAGCTTGGGGAGCCCCCAAGAGACCCAGTACTTC. This codes for CASSLGSPQETQYF.

CDR3 sequence: CSAPGQDNYGYTF. The CDR3 nucleotides read TGCAGCGCTCCGGGACAGGATAACTATGGCTACACCTTC. The chain has TRBV29-1 and TRBJ1-2, with 8 bases identical to TRBD1. CDR1 is SQVTM, CDR2 ANQGSEA, per germline. CDR3 length: 13 residues. The J segment lost 1 base and the V segment lost 7 bases, leaving 5 bases of the junction unmatched.